This T cell receptor (beta chain) was found in a study of spatial heterogeneity in lung cancer. Study overall: Compared with alpha-chain sequences, beta-chain sequences were consistently detected in greater numbers. Raw sequencing reads included, on average, more than 9.5 appearances of each unique TCR and UMI combination.

By proportion, this clonotype is medium-sized (0.01 to 0.1%). Time point defined: sample taken at primary tumor resection. Unsorted tumor, nontumor lung tissue or cryopreserved PBMC supplied the whole RNA. The cohort: about 79 early-stage, untreated non-small cell lung cancer patients. Trimming left V 3 bases short and J 0 bases short, with 15 bases between. The CDR3 loop spans 16 amino acids. Germline CDR1 and CDR2: DFQATT and SNEGSKA (reference sequence). The presence of a unique molecular identifier marked each TCR cDNA molecule. TCRdb reprocessed the 5' RACE reads via MiXCR and lists one record per CDR3 protein. The sample lists fewer than 2,000 distinct CDR3 sequences, roughly 24% occurring once.

The V and J genes are TRBV20-1 and TRBJ2-1, with TRBD2 as a possible D gene (6 bases). The sequencing here drew on PBMCs, taken at surgery. The clonotype originates from a male donor with early-stage non-small cell lung cancer. The CDR3 spells CSASWHHGSSYNEQFF. The CDR3 DNA reads TGCAGTGCTAGTTGGCACCACGGGAGCTCCTACAATGAGCAGTTCTTC.